This TCR beta chain was found in a study of shared clonotypes between healthy human individuals (dated by TCRdb to about 2020). Concerning the study at large: The cohort included a few men and a couple of women between 18 and 49 years of age. Blood TCR repertoires of 5 or 6 healthy adults were deeply sequenced to estimate repertoire size and the extent of clonotype sharing between individuals. Different laboratories and diverse techniques were used to prepare libraries and sequence TCR repertoires, to increase sequencing depth and limit assay-specific biases. Leukapheresis yielded between about 0.85 and 9.5 billion PBMCs per donor.

V is pared back by 4 bases and J by 5 bases, with 8 bases lying between the germline termini. The CDR3 goes from the cysteine to the phenylalanine over 12 residues. Only the CDR3 DNA stays, 36 bases, in frame from base 1. The germline V gene specifies SGHNT as CDR1 and YENEEA as CDR2. Here is what the overall study found, with its caveats: Pairwise subsampling indicated that sequencing depth was expected to affect the degree of clonotype sharing among donors. Because the study included a small number of donors, the genetic and exposure-history diversity represented was limited. Sampling was limited to blood, and TCR repertoires in tissue likely differ from TCR repertoires in blood.

The donors were healthy, HIV-negative adults with no recently reported acute infections or vaccinations. Only Caucasian adults living in Nashville, Tennessee, USA were represented among the donors. For unsorted samples, about 90 million PBMCs were counted, and genomic DNA was extracted using the QIAamp DNA Blood Mini kit. Blood was obtained by leukapheresis, after which PBMCs were separated by Ficoll-Histopaque density gradient centrifugation and cryopreserved in liquid nitrogen vapor phase. TCR CDR3 regions were amplified from genomic DNA by multiplex PCR using the deep immunoSEQ assay. For each cell subset, the extracted genomic DNA was distributed evenly across all wells of several immunoSEQ 96-well plates, and each plate served as one replicate. Each replicate PCR for unsorted PBMC received roughly 290 ng genomic DNA, equal to 25,000 to 35,000 T cell genomes. Genomic DNA from unsorted PBMC was sequenced over ten immunoSEQ deep assay plates. Purified libraries were quantified with a Qubit 3.0 fluorometer, sized on a Bioanalyzer 2100, and re-quantified with the KAPA Library Quantification kit. Every immunoSEQ 96-well plate was sequenced on a separate single-read 150-cycle Illumina NextSeq 550 flow cell. In the source study's methods: Because the immunoSEQ output included only junctional sequences and no quality scores, the filtering could not be the same as the filtering used for full-length reads. Sequences were annotated with PyIR, a Python wrapper for IgBLAST v1.9, and V/J genes and CDR3 were assigned using IMGT germline references. Reads were removed for weak V/J assignments (E-value above 1e-6), missing CDR3, stop codons, out-of-frame junctions, or ambiguous translated residues. V3J clonotypes were defined as sequences sharing an identical inferred V gene, J gene, and CDR3 amino acid sequence. Percentage overlap between repertoires was computed as shared unique clonotypes divided by the size of the smaller repertoire. Richness of each repertoire was evaluated using RTK rarefaction, the Chao1 estimator, and Recon v2.1 estimates of unobserved clonotypes. TCRdb holds this immuneACCESS table with in-frame rearrangements only. Some clones are missing; in checked studies, unresolved V genes explain under half, and the rest has no known cause. From that table come the V and J calls and clone size; the DNA was used to work out D and trimming. Present in this sample are more than 450,000 clones, about four fifths of which were seen just once. The ten largest clones add up to roughly 13% of the sample.

A few counts support this clone. It lacks a known antigen. The record has no base qualities; no much larger clone is one base away. The receptor was isolated from a woman aged 40 to 49 in good health. Some clones in this sample may be carry-over from other donors' samples. The chain is assembled from TRBV11-3 and TRBJ1-1, and TRBD1 may be the D gene, going by 6 matching bases. Sequenced material: PBMCs. This receptor has the CDR3 CASSYRETEAFF. The bases read TGTGCCAGCAGCTACAGGGAGACTGAAGCTTTCTTT.